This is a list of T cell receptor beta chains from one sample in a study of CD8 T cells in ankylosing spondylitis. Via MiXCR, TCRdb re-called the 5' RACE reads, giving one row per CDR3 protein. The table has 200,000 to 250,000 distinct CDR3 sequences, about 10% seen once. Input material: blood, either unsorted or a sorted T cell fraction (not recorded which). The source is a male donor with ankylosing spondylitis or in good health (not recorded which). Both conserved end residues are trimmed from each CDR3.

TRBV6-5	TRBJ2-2	ASSYGTGELF
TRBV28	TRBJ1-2	ASSLSSTRGYT
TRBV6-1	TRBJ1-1	ATRGGTVLLNTEAF
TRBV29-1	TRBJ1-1	SVEDWKGTEAF
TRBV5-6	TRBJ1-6	ASNYRGSGYNSPLH
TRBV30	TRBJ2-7	AWNKGTGEHEQY
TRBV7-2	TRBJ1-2	ASSLIGSYGYT
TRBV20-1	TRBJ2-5	SAKPGGAPETQY
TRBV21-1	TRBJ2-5	ASSTGQGYPPKQETQY
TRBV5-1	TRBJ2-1	ASSYPSGGAYNEQF
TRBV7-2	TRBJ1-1	ASSGTPVDTEAF
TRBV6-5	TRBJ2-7	ASSYTGGAYEQY
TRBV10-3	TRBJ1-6	AISGGQGGSPLH
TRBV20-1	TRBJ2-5	SARDPGGAGETQY
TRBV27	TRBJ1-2	ASSLFSGTDGYT
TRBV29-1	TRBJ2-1	SVEDGTSGGVYNEQF
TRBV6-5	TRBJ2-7	AGITYEQY
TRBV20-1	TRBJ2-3	SANFGGVTLGTDTQY
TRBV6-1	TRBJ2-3	ASRPTSGSTDTQY
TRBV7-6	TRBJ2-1	ASSLGPYNEQF
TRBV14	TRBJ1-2	ASSPPGDYGYT
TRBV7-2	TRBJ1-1	ASSLELYRAGSAF
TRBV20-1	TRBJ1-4	SARDLGTRNEKLF
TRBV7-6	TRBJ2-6	ASSVNRVGANVLT
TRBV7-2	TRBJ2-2	ASSLKQGALGELF
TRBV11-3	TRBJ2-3	ASSLRVSGGADTQY
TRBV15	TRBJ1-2	ATRQGSNYGYT
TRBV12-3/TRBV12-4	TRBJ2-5	ASSLVSEETQY
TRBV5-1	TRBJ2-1	ASRLEENEQF
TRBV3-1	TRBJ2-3	ASSPRGGDVDTQY
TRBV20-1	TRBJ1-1	SAPMGGSVGNTEAF
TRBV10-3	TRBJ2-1	AINLGGGAYNEQF
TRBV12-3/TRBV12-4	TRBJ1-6	ASSLQGVGSPLH
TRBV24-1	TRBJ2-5	ATRSSGQETQY
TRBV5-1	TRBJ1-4	ASSLLQGEGEKLF
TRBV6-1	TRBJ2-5	ATRVGQGGFETQY
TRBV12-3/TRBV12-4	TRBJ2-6	ASSQGAGSGANVLT
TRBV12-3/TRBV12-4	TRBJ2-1	ASIIGLALYNEQF
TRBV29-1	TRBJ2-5	SVGTGTVGKETQY
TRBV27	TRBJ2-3	ASSSGGEADTQY
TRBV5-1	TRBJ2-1	ASSLDFAGGSNEQF
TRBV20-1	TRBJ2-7	SASGQGHEQY
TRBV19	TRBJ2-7	ASKGRTSGGNYLVYEQY
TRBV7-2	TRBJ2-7	ASSFPDRGEQY
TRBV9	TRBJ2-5	ASGPGGNKETQY
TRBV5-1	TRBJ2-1	ASSLAGTGSNNEQF
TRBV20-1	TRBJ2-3	SASTGALDTQY
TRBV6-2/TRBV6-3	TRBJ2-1	ANNEQF
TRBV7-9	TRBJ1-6	ASSIAAGYNSPLH
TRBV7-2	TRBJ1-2	ASSFRLREGYT
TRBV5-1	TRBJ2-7	ASAPHRGSSYEQY
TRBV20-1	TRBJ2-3	SAPNRGGTDTQY
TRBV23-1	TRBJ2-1	ASSQRDRGPYNEQF
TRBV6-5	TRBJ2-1	ASSYSSSGYNEQF
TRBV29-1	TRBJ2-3	SVATSGGGSDTQY
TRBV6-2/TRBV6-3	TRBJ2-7	ASSRDSGSYEQY
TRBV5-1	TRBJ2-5	ASRRTGGEFSETQY
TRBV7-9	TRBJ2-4	ASSPLLAKNIQY
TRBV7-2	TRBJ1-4	ASSPLGGGNEKLF